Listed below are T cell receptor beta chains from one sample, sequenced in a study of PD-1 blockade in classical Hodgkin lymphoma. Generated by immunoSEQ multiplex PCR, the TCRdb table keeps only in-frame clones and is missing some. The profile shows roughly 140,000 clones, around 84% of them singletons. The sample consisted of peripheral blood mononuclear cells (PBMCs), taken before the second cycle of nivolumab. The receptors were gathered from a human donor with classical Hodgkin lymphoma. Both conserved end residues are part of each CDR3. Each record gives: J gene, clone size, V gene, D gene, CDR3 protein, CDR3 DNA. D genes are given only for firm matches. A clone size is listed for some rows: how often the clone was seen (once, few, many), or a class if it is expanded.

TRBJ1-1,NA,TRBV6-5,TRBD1,CASSFSPTGGTEAFF,TGTGCCAGCAGTTTTAGTCCAACAGGGGGCACTGAAGCTTTCTTT
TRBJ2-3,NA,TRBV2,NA,CASSGSAYSTDTQYF,TGTGCCAGCAGTGGCTCAGCCTATAGCACAGATACGCAGTATTTT
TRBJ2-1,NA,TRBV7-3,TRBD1,CASSKNRGIHNEQFF,TGTGCCAGCAGCAAAAACAGGGGAATCCACAATGAGCAGTTCTTC
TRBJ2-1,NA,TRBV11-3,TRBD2,CASSQSGLAVYNEQFF,TGTGCCAGCAGCCAAAGCGGACTAGCGGTATACAATGAGCAGTTCTTC
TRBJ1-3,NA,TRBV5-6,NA,CASSLAWGSGNTIYF,TGTGCCAGCAGCTTGGCCTGGGGCTCTGGAAACACCATATATTTT
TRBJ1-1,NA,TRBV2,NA,CASTAQGRGMNTEAFF,TGTGCCAGCACTGCACAGGGAAGGGGCATGAACACTGAAGCTTTCTTT
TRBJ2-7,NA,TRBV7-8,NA,CASSLYQGLYEQYF,TGTGCCAGCAGCTTATACCAGGGGCTCTACGAGCAGTACTTC
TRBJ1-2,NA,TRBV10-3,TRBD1,CAISESRQGEGGYTF,TGTGCCATCAGTGAGTCGCGACAGGGGGAGGGCGGCTACACCTTC
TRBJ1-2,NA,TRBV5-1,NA,CASSLVRVNYGYTF,TGTGCCAGCAGCTTGGTCAGGGTTAACTATGGCTACACCTTC
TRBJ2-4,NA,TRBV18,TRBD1,CASSATGGTKNIQYF,TGTGCCAGCTCAGCAACAGGGGGAACCAAAAACATTCAGTACTTC
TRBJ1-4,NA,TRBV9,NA,CASSVGETGKLFF,TGTGCCAGCAGCGTAGGTGAGACAGGAAAACTGTTTTTT
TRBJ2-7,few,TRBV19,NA,CASSRRGPPGSYEQYF,TGTGCCAGTAGTCGCAGGGGACCCCCCGGGTCCTACGAGCAGTACTTC
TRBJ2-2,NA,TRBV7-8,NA,CATKQSLNTGELFF,TGTGCCACCAAACAGTCCCTGAACACCGGGGAGCTGTTTTTT
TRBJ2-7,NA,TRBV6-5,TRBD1,CASSYSGTGVGEQYF,TGTGCCAGCAGTTACTCCGGGACAGGGGTCGGCGAGCAGTACTTC
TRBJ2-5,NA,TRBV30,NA,CAWSRGGIEETQYF,TGTGCCTGGAGTCGAGGGGGAATTGAAGAGACCCAGTACTTC
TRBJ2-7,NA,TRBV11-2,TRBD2,CASSLNPSGRGWEQYF,TGTGCCAGCAGCTTAAACCCTAGCGGGAGGGGATGGGAGCAGTACTTC
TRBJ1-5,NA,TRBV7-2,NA,CASSMRDSYQPQHF,TGTGCCAGCAGCATGCGGGACTCTTATCAGCCCCAGCATTTT
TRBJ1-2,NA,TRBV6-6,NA,CASSGGLRRGGYTF,TGTGCCAGCAGTGGGGGACTGCGCAGGGGTGGCTACACCTTC
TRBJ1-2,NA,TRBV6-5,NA,CASTRGSGYTF,TGTGCCAGCACCAGGGGAAGTGGCTACACCTTC
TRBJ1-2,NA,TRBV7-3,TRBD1,CASSPGTAPGYGYTF,TGTGCCAGCAGCCCAGGGACAGCCCCTGGCTATGGCTACACCTTC
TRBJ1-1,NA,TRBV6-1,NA,CASSTMLGSEAFF,TGTGCCAGCAGTACAATGTTGGGGTCTGAAGCTTTCTTT
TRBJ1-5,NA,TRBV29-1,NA,CSAAFGSLNQPQHF,TGCAGCGCCGCGTTCGGAAGTCTTAATCAGCCCCAGCATTTT
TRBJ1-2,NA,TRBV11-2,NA,CASSLGGGYGYTF,TGTGCCAGCAGCTTAGGAGGGGGCTATGGCTACACCTTC
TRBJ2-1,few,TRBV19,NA,CASSIPRDSGGNEQFF,TGTGCCAGTAGTATCCCGCGGGACTCCGGGGGTAATGAGCAGTTCTTC
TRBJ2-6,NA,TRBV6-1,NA,CASTTRVTGANVLTF,TGTGCCAGCACCACCAGGGTAACTGGGGCCAACGTCCTGACTTTC
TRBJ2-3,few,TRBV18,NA,CASSPPGAGDTQYF,TGTGCCAGCTCACCACCGGGAGCGGGAGATACGCAGTATTTT
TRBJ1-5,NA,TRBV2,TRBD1,CASKGGTGGNQPQHF,TGTGCCAGCAAGGGTGGGACAGGGGGCAATCAGCCCCAGCATTTT
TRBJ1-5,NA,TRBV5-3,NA,CARSLCQPQHF,TGTGCCAGAAGCCTTTGTCAGCCCCAGCATTTT
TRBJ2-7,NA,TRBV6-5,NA,CASSWETASNEQYF,TGTGCCAGCAGTTGGGAGACAGCTTCCAACGAGCAGTACTTC
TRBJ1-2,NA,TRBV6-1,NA,CASSDPGVGGIGYTF,TGTGCCAGCAGTGACCCTGGGGTCGGTGGAATCGGCTACACCTTC
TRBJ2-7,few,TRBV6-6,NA,CASSYRSSSYEQYF,TGTGCCAGCAGTTACAGATCGTCTAGCTACGAGCAGTACTTC
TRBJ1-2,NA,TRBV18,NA,CASSATAFWGYTF,TGTGCCAGCTCAGCGACAGCCTTTTGGGGCTACACCTTC